This TCR beta chain was found in a study of cytomegalovirus exposure and HLA in healthy donors. Concerning this clone itself: Its antigen is not known.

Germline V gene sequence: CDR1 MNHEY, CDR2 SMNVEV (reference sequence). Trimming pared 4 bases from V and 4 bases from J, leaving 13 bases between. This CDR3 has 14 amino acids. General observations from the study: Sequences of the TCR beta chain were said to predict the HLA-A and HLA-B alleles of most subjects accurately. A later analysis revealed that TCR association rates differed between HLA loci, peaking at DRB1 and bottoming out at HLA-C. Across donors, most TCRs were seen rarely, yet some public ones were widespread. In a later analysis, most CMV-associated TCR beta chains appeared HLA-restricted.

This PCR relied on a set of 60 Vbeta primers and 13 Jbeta primers. Using immunoSEQ multiplex PCR, the repertoire was profiled, and TCRdb retains in-frame clones only, with some absent. This sample has about 260,000 clones; just under 85% occur once, and the top ten carry roughly 2%. The TCR originated in a woman between 40 and 55 years old in good health and CMV-seropositive. The material sequenced was PBMCs. The rearrangement links TRBV27 to TRBJ2-5, with no clear D. DNA of the CDR3: TGTGCCAGCAGTTATCTAGAGGCCCTAGAGACCCAGTACTTC. This gives the protein CASSYLEALETQYF.